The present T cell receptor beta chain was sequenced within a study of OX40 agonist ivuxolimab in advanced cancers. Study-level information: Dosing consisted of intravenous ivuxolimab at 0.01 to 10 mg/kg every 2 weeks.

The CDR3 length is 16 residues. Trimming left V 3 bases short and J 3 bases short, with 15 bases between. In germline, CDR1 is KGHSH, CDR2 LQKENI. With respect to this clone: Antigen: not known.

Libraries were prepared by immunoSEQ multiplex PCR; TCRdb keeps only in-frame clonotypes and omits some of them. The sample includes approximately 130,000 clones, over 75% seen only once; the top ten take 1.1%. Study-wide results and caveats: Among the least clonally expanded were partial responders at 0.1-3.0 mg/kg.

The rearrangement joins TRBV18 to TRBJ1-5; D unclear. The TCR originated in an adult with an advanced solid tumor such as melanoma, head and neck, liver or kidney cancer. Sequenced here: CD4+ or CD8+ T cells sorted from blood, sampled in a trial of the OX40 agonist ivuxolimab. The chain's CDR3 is CASSPIGPPTNQPQHF. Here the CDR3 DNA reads TGTGCCAGCTCACCCATAGGGCCGCCCACCAATCAGCCCCAGCATTTT. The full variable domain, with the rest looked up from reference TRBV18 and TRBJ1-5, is NAGVMQNPRHLVRRRGQEARLRCSPMKGHSHVYWYRQLPEEGLKFMVYLQKENIIDESGMPKERFSAEFPKEGPSILRIQQVVRGDSAAYFCASSPIGPPTNQPQHFGDGTRLSIL.